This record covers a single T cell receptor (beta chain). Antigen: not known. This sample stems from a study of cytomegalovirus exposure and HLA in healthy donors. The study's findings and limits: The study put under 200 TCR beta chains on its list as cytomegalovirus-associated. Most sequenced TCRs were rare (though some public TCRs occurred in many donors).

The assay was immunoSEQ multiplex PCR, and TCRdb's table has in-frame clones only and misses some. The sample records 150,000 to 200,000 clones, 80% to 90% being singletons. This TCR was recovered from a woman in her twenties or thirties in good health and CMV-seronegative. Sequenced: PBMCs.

The CDR3 coding sequence is TGCGCCAGCAGCTTGGCCGGGACAGCTTACAATGAGCAGTTCTTC. Its translation is CASSLAGTAYNEQFF. The chain has TRBV5-1 and TRBJ2-1; 7 bases are a match to TRBD1. Per germline, CDR1 SGHRS and CDR2 YFSETQ. The length of the CDR3 is 15 residues. V trimming: 0 bases; J trimming: 4 bases; junction bases outside the gene matches: 4.